The clone carrying this T cell receptor beta chain has ten or more counts. Treatment given: some 19 received Ad26.COV2.S at low or high dose, single or two shots; five or six received placebo; per-sample allocation not given. Each sample was drawn 63 days after the first injection (of vaccine or placebo). This CDR3 has 13 residues. The germline V gene has CDR1 SGHAT and CDR2 FQNNGV. V lost 6 bases and J 10 bases, leaving 13 bases between the germline ends. The data are from a study of Ad26.COV2.S vaccination and SARS-CoV-2 variants. Study-wide background: Ad26.COV2.S, an intramuscular injection, was given once or twice 56 days apart.

Generated by immunoSEQ multiplex PCR, the TCRdb table keeps only in-frame clones and is missing some. The sample comprises just over 350,000 clones, roughly 85% of which are singletons, and 3% to 4% rests with the top ten. The clonotype comes from a person aged 18 to 65 who received the Ad26.COV2.S COVID-19 vaccine or a placebo. The source was peripheral blood, collected in a trial of Ad26.COV2.S vaccine versus placebo. The chain links TRBV11-2 to TRBJ1-6; D gene uncertain. The CDR3 nucleotides read TGTGCCAGCAGTTCCCCACTGCTATCACCCCTCCACTTT. This codes for CASSSPLLSPLHF.